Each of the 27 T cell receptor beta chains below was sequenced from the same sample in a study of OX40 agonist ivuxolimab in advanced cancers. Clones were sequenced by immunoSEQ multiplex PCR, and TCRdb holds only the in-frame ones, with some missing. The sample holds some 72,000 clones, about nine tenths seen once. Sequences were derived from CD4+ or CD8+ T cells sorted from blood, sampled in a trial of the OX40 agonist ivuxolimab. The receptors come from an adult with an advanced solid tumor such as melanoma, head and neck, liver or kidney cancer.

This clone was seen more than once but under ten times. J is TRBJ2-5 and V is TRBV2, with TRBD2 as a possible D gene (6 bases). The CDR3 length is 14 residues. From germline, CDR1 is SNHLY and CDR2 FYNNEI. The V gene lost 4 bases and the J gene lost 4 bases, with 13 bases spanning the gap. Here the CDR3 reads CASSGEAPPETQYF. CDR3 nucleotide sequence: TGTGCCAGCAGTGGGGAGGCCCCCCCAGAGACCCAGTACTTC.

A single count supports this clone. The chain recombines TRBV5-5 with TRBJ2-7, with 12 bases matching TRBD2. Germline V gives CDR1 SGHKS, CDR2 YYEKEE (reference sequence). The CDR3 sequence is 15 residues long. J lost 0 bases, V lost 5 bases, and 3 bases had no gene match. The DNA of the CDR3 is TGTGCCAGCAGTCCGACTAGCGGGAGCTCCTACGAGCAGTACTTC. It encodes CASSPTSGSSYEQYF.

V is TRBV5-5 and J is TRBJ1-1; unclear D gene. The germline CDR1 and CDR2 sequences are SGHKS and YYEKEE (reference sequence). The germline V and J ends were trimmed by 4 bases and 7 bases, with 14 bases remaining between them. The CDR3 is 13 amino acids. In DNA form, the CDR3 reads TGTGCCAGCAGCCGTCCCATCCAAGGTGAAGCTTTCTTT. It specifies CASSRPIQGEAFF.

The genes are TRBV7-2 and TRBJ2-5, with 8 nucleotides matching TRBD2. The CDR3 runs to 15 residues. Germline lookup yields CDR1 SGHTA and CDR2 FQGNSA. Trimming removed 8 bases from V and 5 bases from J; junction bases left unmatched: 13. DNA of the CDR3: TGTGCCAGCTCGAATTCGGGTAGCGGGATTGAGACCCAGTACTTC. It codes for CASSNSGSGIETQYF.

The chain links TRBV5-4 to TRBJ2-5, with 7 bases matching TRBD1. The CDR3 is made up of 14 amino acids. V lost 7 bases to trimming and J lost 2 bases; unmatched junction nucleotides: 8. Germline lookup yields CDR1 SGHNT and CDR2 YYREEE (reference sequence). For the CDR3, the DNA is TGTGCCAGCCGCGGACAGGAGCCTCAAGAGACCCAGTACTTC. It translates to CASRGQEPQETQYF.

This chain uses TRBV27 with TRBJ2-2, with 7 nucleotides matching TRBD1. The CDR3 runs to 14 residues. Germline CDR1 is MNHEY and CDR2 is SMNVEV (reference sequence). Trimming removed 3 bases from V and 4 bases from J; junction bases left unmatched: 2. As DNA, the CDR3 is TGTGCCAGCAGTTTGGGACAGCGCACCGGGGAGCTGTTTTTT. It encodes CASSLGQRTGELFF.

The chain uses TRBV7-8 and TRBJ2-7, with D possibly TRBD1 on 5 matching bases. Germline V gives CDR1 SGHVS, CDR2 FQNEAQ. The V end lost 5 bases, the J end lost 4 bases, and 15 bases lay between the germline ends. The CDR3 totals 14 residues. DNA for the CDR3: TGTGCCAGCAGCCCCGGGCGCGACAGTTACGAGCAGTACTTC. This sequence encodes CASSPGRDSYEQYF.

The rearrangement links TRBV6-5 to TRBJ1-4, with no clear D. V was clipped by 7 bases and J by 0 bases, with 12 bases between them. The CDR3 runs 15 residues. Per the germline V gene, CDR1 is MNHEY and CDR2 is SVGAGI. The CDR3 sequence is CASTRSGATNEKLFF. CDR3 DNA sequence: TGTGCCAGCACCCGGTCGGGAGCAACTAATGAAAAACTGTTTTTT.

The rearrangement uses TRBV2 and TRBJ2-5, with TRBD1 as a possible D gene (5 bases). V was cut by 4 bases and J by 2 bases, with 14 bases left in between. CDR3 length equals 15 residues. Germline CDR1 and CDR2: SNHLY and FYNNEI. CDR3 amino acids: CASSGQPSTQETQYF. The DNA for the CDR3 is TGTGCCAGCAGTGGACAGCCAAGCACTCAAGAGACCCAGTACTTC.

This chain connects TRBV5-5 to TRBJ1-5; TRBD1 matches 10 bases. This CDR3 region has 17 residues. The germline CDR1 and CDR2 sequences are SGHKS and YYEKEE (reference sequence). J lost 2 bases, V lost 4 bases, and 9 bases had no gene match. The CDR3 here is CASSNWDRGSGNQPQHF. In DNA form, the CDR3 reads TGTGCCAGCAGCAACTGGGACAGGGGATCGGGCAATCAGCCCCAGCATTTT. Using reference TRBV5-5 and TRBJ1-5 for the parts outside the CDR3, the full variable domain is DAGVTQSPTHLIKTRGQQVTLRCSPISGHKSVSWYQQVLGQGPQFIFQYYEKEERGRGNFPDRFSARQFPNYSSELNVNALLLGDSALYLCASSNWDRGSGNQPQHFGDGTRLSIL.

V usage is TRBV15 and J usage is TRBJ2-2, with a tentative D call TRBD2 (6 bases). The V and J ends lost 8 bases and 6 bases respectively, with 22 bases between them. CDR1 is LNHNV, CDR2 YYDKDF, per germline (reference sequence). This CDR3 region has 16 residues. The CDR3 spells CATLKFTRRDAGELFF. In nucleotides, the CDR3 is TGTGCCACCCTAAAATTTACTCGGAGGGACGCCGGGGAGCTGTTTTTT.

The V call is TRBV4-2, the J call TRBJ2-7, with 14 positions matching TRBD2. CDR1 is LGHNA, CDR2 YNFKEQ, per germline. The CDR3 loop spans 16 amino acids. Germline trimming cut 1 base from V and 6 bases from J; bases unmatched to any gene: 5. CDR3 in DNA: TGTGCCAGCAGCCAAGCGGGACTAGCGGGAGTCGGCGAGCAGTACTTC. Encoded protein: CASSQAGLAGVGEQYF.

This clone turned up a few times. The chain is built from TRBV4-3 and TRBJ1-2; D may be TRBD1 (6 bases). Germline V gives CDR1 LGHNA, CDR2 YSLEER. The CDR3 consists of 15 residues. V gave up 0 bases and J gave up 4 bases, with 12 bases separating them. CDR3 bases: TGCGCCAGCAGCCAAGAGGGCGGGACATTCTATGGCTACACCTTC. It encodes CASSQEGGTFYGYTF.

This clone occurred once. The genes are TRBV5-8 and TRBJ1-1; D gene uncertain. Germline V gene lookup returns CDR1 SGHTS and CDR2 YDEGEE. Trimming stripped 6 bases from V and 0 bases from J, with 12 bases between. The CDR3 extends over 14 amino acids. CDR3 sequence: CASKRVRLNTEAFF. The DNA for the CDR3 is TGTGCCAGCAAACGAGTTAGACTGAACACTGAAGCTTTCTTT.

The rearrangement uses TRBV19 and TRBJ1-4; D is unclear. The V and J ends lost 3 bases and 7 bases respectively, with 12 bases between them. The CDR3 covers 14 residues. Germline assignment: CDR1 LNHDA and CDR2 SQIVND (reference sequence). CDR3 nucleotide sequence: TGTGCCAGTAGTATTTCGGAGACGGGTGAAAAACTGTTTTTT. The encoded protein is CASSISETGEKLFF. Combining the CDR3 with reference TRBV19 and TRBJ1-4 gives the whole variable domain DGGITQSPKYLFRKEGQNVTLSCEQNLNHDAMYWYRQDPGQGLRLIYYSQIVNDFQKGDIAEGYSVSREKKESFPLTVTSAQKNPTAFYLCASSISETGEKLFFGSGTQLSVL.

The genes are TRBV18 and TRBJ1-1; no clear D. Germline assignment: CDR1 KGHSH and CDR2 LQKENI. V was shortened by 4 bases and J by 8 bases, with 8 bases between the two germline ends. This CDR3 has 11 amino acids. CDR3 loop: CASSLQVEAFF. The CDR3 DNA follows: TGTGCCAGCTCACTTCAGGTGGAAGCTTTCTTT.

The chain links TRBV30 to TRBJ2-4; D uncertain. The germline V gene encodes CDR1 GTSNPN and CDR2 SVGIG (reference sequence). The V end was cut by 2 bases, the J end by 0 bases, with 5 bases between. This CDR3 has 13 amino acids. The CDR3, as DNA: TGTGCCTGGAGTAAAGTAGCCAAAAACATTCAGTACTTC. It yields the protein CAWSKVAKNIQYF.

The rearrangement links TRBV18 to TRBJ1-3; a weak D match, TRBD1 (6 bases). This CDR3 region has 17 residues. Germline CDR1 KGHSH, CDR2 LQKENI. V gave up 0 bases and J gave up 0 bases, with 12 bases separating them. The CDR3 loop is CASSPPAGDISGNTIYF. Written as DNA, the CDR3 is TGTGCCAGCTCACCACCGGCAGGGGATATCTCTGGAAACACCATATATTTT.

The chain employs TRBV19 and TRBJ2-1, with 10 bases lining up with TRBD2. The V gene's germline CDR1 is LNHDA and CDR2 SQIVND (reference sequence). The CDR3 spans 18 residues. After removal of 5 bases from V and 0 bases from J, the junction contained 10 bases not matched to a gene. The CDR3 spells CASSASGRRGGSYNEQFF. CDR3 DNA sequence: TGTGCCAGTAGTGCTAGCGGGAGAAGAGGCGGCTCCTACAATGAGCAGTTCTTC.

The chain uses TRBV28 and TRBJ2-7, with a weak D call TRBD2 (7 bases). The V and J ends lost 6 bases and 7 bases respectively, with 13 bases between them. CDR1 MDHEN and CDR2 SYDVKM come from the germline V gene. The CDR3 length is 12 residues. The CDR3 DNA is TGTGCCAGCAGGGGAGGGGGTTGGGAGCAGTACTTC. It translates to CASRGGGWEQYF.

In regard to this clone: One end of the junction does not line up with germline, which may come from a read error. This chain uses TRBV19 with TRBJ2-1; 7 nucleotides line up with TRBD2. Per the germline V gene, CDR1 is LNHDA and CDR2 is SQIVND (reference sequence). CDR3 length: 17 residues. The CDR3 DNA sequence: TGTGCCAGTACCCCGACAGTGAGGGAGGGCTCCTACAATGGGCAGTTCTTC. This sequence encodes CASTPTVREGSYNGQFF.

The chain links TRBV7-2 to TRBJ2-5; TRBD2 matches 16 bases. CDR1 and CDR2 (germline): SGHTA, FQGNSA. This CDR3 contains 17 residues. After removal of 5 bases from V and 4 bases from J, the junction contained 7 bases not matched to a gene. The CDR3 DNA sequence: TGTGCCAGCAGCGAACAGGGACTAGCGGGAGGGCGAGAGACCCAGTACTTC. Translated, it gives CASSEQGLAGGRETQYF.

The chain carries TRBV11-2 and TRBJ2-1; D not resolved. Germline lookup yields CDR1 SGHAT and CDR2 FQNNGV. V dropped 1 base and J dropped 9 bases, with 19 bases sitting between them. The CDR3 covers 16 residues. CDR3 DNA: TGTGCCAGCAGCTTAGTTACCGACTCCCGATACGTTGAGCAGTTCTTC. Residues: CASSLVTDSRYVEQFF. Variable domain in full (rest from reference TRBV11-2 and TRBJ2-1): EAGVAQSPRYKIIEKRQSVAFWCNPISGHATLYWYQQILGQGPKLLIQFQNNGVVDDSQLPKDRFSAERLKGVDSTLKIQPAKLEDSAVYLCASSLVTDSRYVEQFFGPGTRLTVL.

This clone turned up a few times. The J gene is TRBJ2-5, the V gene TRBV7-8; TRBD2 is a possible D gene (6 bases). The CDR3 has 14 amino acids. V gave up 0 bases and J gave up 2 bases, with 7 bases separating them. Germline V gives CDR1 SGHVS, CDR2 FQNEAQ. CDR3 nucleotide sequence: TGTGCCAGCAGCTTAGCTAGCGGTCAAGAGACCCAGTACTTC. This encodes CASSLASGQETQYF.

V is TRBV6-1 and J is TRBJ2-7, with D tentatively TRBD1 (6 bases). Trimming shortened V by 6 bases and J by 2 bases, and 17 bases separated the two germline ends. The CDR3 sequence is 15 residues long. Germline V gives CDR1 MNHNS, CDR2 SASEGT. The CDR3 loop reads CASSSGQPLTYEQYF. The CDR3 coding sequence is TGTGCCAGCAGCAGCGGACAGCCTTTGACCTACGAGCAGTACTTC.

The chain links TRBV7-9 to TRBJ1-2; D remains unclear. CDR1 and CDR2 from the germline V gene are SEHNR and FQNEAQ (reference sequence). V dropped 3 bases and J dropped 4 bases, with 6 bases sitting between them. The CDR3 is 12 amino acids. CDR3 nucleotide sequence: TGTGCCAGCAGCTTTCTCAGCTATGGCTACACCTTC. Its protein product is CASSFLSYGYTF.

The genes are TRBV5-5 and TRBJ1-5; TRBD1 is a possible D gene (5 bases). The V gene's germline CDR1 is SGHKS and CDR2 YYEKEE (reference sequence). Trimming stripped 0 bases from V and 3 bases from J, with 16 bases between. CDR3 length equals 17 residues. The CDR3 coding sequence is TGTGCCAGCAGCTTGGATCTGAGCTTAGGGGTCAATCAGCCCCAGCATTTT. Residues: CASSLDLSLGVNQPQHF.